This is a list of T cell receptor beta chains from one sample in a study of blood T cell repertoires in COVID-19. Data came from immunoSEQ multiplex PCR; TCRdb stores just in-frame clones and leaves some out. The sample has approximately 150,000 clones; around 90% are singletons. The sequenced sample consisted of peripheral blood. All receptors derive from a man in his 70s with acute or convalescent COVID-19. CDR3s include the opening cysteine and the closing phenylalanine or tryptophan. The D gene is left open where the match is weak. A row's size may be missing; if present it is once, few, many or a size class.

>TRBV28|NA|TRBD1|TRBJ1-5
CASSLGQGRYQPQHF
>TRBV7-9|NA|NA|TRBJ1-2
CASSLEVRGYTF
>TRBV13|NA|TRBD2|TRBJ2-5
CASSPPGLALQETQYF
>TRBV28|NA|TRBD1|TRBJ1-2
CASFTGGVANYGYTF
>TRBV30|NA|NA|TRBJ2-7
CAGNRASYEQYF
>TRBV27|NA|NA|TRBJ1-5
CASSQTPRAGNQPQHF
>TRBV23-1|NA|TRBD1|TRBJ2-7
CASSRARGLYEQYF
>TRBV29-1|NA|TRBD1|TRBJ1-4
CSVEVSRGQGLFF
>TRBV27|NA|NA|TRBJ2-3
CASSLTGIGTDTQYF
>TRBV27|NA|TRBD1|TRBJ1-1
CASSLRTGYTEAFF
>TRBV6-5|NA|TRBD1|TRBJ1-2
CASSYPGQGLYGYTF
>TRBV13|NA|TRBD2|TRBJ2-3
CASSTPKTSGIHTGTDTQYF
>TRBV6-2/TRBV6-3|NA|NA|TRBJ1-5
CASSETAVTQHF
>TRBV5-1|NA|NA|TRBJ2-7
CASSFPPNERYEQYF
>TRBV6-2/TRBV6-3|NA|NA|TRBJ1-2
CASSYRMDSYGYTF
>TRBV5-4|NA|NA|TRBJ1-1
CASTLDGMGGSEAFF
>TRBV6-5|NA|NA|TRBJ1-1
CASRFNTEAFF
>TRBV5-5|NA|NA|TRBJ1-1
CASSLEQVGTEAFF
>TRBV7-9|NA|NA|TRBJ1-6
CASSLALDNSPLHF
>TRBV9|NA|NA|TRBJ1-3
CASSVGGTGSGNTIYF
>TRBV13|NA|NA|TRBJ1-1
CASSLGPNTEAFF
>TRBV5-4|NA|NA|TRBJ2-1
CASSPQGVGFRVNEQFF
>TRBV19|once|NA|TRBJ1-2
CASSIDRYGYTF
>TRBV2|NA|TRBD1|TRBJ1-2
CASSGGRGRTYGYTF
>TRBV12-5|NA|NA|TRBJ1-1
CASGLTETANTEAFF
>TRBV6-4|NA|TRBD1|TRBJ2-3
CASSDHLWGQGTNTQYF
>TRBV6-5|NA|TRBD1|TRBJ1-6
CASRVPGQVNSPLHF
>TRBV5-5|NA|NA|TRBJ2-1
CASSLRAQGWGSYNEQFF
>TRBV7-8|NA|TRBD1|TRBJ2-1
CASSLMPGQGYSEQFF
>TRBV6-5|once|TRBD2|TRBJ2-1
CASSYHGTSGSNEQFF
>TRBV7-9|NA|NA|TRBJ2-7
CASSLEVGHEQYF
>TRBV27|few|TRBD1|TRBJ1-6
CASSFGTGLLGPLHF
>TRBV5-1|NA|NA|TRBJ2-7
CASSLVVARGAEQYF
>TRBV18|NA|TRBD1|TRBJ1-3
CASSPRTGGSGNTIYF
>TRBV19|NA|NA|TRBJ2-1
CASRVSSGSYNEQFF
>TRBV29-1|NA|NA|TRBJ1-2
CSVEAGSGGYTF
>TRBV7-2|NA|TRBD1|TRBJ2-3
CASSRQGSDTQYF
>TRBV25-1|NA|TRBD1|TRBJ1-2
CASRTGTGGRGYTF
>TRBV19|NA|TRBD2|TRBJ2-1
CASSRTSNEQFF
>TRBV7-9|NA|NA|TRBJ1-5
CASSLVANQPQHF
>TRBV15|NA|TRBD1|TRBJ1-5
CATSIPGGSNQPQHF
>TRBV10-1|NA|NA|TRBJ2-3
CASSRTSTDTQYF
>TRBV18|NA|NA|TRBJ1-1
CASLAGLDTEAFF
>TRBV5-4|NA|NA|TRBJ1-1
CASSFSRGETEAFF
>TRBV19|NA|NA|TRBJ1-4
CASSISPGGPSNEKLFF
>TRBV7-9|once|NA|TRBJ1-5
CASSLAGQMEGNQPQHF
>TRBV6-2/TRBV6-3|NA|NA|TRBJ2-5
CASSYPPETQYF
>TRBV29-1|NA|NA|TRBJ1-1
CSVEDAGGKNTEAFF
>TRBV30|NA|TRBD2|TRBJ2-2
CAWTVGLAGGGELFF
>TRBV5-4|NA|NA|TRBJ2-7
CASSFGGTYEQYF
>TRBV7-2|NA|NA|TRBJ1-3
CASSLDSSGNTIYF
>TRBV15|NA|TRBD1|TRBJ1-5
CATSITGGGQPQHF
>TRBV10-2|once|NA|TRBJ1-1
CASSGSGTEAFF
>TRBV18|NA|NA|TRBJ2-1
CASSPPGVPEQFF
>TRBV2|few|NA|TRBJ1-3
CASSEGPGNTIYF